A single sample is the source of the 10 T cell receptor beta chains below, sequenced in a study of T cell repertoires in breast cancer. The expanded emulsion RT-PCR method captured paired alpha and beta chains from CD8+ T cells. A second nested PCR with blocking oligonucleotides suppressed unpaired genes. One entry per CDR3 protein results from TCRdb running MiXCR on the emulsion pairing reads. The sample includes around 43,000 distinct CDR3 sequences, about 41% of them seen just once. Sequencing was done on a sample of CD8+ T cells. Receptor source: a pool of human donors with breast cancer or a healthy control (not recorded which).

This clonotype was counted ten times or more. V is TRBV6-1 and J is TRBJ2-3; D is possibly TRBD2 (6 bases). Looked up from germline, CDR1 is MNHNS and CDR2 is SASEGT. With 5 bases removed from V and 4 bases from J, the gap between germline ends came to 13 bases. There are 14 residues in the CDR3. The CDR3 protein is CASSPTGDSDTQYF. As DNA, the CDR3 is TGTGCCAGCAGTCCAACGGGAGATTCAGATACGCAGTATTTT.

The rearrangement uses TRBV4-2 and TRBJ1-1; D is uncertain. The germline gives CDR1 LGHNA, CDR2 YNFKEQ. The CDR3 covers 14 residues. Trimming pared 3 bases from V and 7 bases from J, leaving 15 bases between. CDR3 sequence (DNA): TGTGCCAGCAGCCAGGGTCGGGAACAGCTTGAAGCTTTCTTT. Protein sequence: CASSQGREQLEAFF.

The genes are TRBV16 and TRBJ2-3; maybe TRBD2 (6 bases). The CDR3 has 14 residues. V was pared by 5 bases and J by 1 base, with 10 bases between. The germline CDR1 and CDR2 sequences are KGHSY and FQNENV. CDR3 DNA sequence: TGTGCCAGCAGCGGTGCGGGACGCACAGATACGCAGTATTTT. Translating gives CASSGAGRTDTQYF. Together with reference TRBV16 and TRBJ2-3, the CDR3 gives the full variable domain: GEEVAQTPKHLVRGEGQKAKLYCAPIKGHSYVFWYQQVLKNEFKFLISFQNENVFDETGMPKERFSAKCLPNSPCSLEIQATKLEDSAVYFCASSGAGRTDTQYFGPGTRLTVL.

The chain is built from TRBV20-1 and TRBJ1-1; the D is unclear. The CDR3 loop spans 12 amino acids. The V gene's germline CDR1 is DFQATT and CDR2 SNEGSKA (reference sequence). V lost 1 base to trimming and J lost 6 bases, with 9 bases between them. The CDR3 DNA reads as TGCAGTGCTAGAGGAGTCGGGGCTGAAGCTTTCTTT. Protein sequence: CSARGVGAEAFF.

As to this clonotype: An end of the junction differs from the germline gene, which may be a read error. The chain recombines TRBV6-1 with TRBJ2-7; TRBD2 aligns across 7 bases. CDR1 MNHNS and CDR2 SASEGT come from the germline V gene. CDR3 length: 13 amino acids. DNA of the CDR3: TGTGCCAGCAAAACCGGGGGGATCTACAAGCAGTACTTC. The encoded protein is CASKTGGIYKQYF.

Points on this clonotype: The junction and the germline gene differ at one end; a read error may be behind it. The chain uses TRBV19 and TRBJ2-1; 10 nucleotides align to TRBD1. Per germline, CDR1 LNHDA and CDR2 SQIVND (reference sequence). This CDR3 contains 14 residues. This chain's CDR3 is CASSPGQGRSEQFF. CDR3 sequence (DNA): TGTGCCAGTAGTCCGGGACAGGGGAGAAGTGAGCAGTTCTTT.

V is TRBV20-1 and J is TRBJ1-4; a possible D gene is TRBD1 (6 bases). The length of the CDR3 is 14 residues. Per germline, CDR1 DFQATT and CDR2 SNEGSKA (reference sequence). The V end lost 1 base, the J end lost 4 bases, and 10 bases lay between the germline ends. The CDR3 DNA is TGCAGTGCTAGAGGGACAGCCGATAATGAAAAACTGTTTTTT. It yields the protein CSARGTADNEKLFF.

V usage is TRBV12-3 or TRBV12-4 and J usage is TRBJ1-6, with 9 bases identical to TRBD1. This CDR3 is built from 15 residues. Trimming removed 4 bases from V and 7 bases from J; junction bases left unmatched: 5. The CDR3 nucleotides read TGTGCCAGCAGTTCCCTGGGACAGGGAAATTCACCCCTCCACTTT. Translation gives CASSSLGQGNSPLHF.

Points on this clonotype: One end of the junction varies from germline; a read error may be responsible. V is TRBV18 and J is TRBJ1-6; 8 bases agree with TRBD1. This CDR3 region has 16 residues. CDR1 and CDR2 (germline): KGHSH, LQKENI. For the CDR3, the DNA is TGTGCCTGCTCACCACGGACAGGGTCTGGAAATTCACCCCTCCACTTT. This translates into CACSPRTGSGNSPLHF.

This clonotype occurred a few times. This chain uses TRBV10-3 with TRBJ2-3, with D perhaps TRBD1 or TRBD2 (5 bases each). V dropped 1 base and J dropped 2 bases, with 10 bases sitting between them. Germline V gives CDR1 ENHRY, CDR2 SYGVKD. The CDR3 consists of 15 residues. The CDR3 sequence is CAISELGTATDTQYF. The CDR3 DNA sequence: TGTGCCATCAGTGAGTTAGGGACCGCCACAGATACGCAGTATTTT.